The 29 T cell receptor beta chains in this list originate from one sample, sequenced in a study of shared clonotypes between healthy human individuals. Naive-designated CD8 cells lacked CD45RO, were positively enriched for CCR7, and omitted terminally differentiated effector memory CD45RA+ cells. The data were produced by immunoSEQ multiplex PCR, yet TCRdb's version contains in-frame clones alone and is incomplete. The sample includes roughly 2,000,000 clones, about 93% of them seen just once. Sequencing used naive CD8+ T cells from PBMCs. These receptor sequences come from a man between 18 and 29 years old in good health. Some clones in this sample may be carry-over from other donors' samples.

The rearrangement joins TRBV10-2 to TRBJ1-2, with 7 bases fitting TRBD1. V trimming: 4 bases; J trimming: 4 bases; junction bases outside the gene matches: 9. CDR1 and CDR2 from the germline V gene are WSHSY and SAAADI. CDR3 length: 15 amino acids. The CDR3 is CASSVTPRTGYGYTF. CDR3 sequence (DNA): TGCGCCAGCAGTGTAACCCCCCGGACAGGCTATGGCTACACCTTC.

This chain links TRBV10-1 with TRBJ2-1; 9 bases agree with TRBD2. CDR3 length equals 16 residues. V was clipped by 1 base and J by 0 bases; unmatched bases: 1. Germline V lookup: CDR1 WNHNN, CDR2 SYGVQD (reference sequence). The CDR3 reads CASSEYSGSSYNEQFF. CDR3 bases: TGCGCCAGCAGTGAGTATAGCGGGAGCTCCTACAATGAGCAGTTCTTC.

This rearrangement joins TRBV7-8 to TRBJ1-1, with a possible D match to TRBD1 (6 bases). Per the germline V gene, CDR1 is SGHVS and CDR2 is FQNEAQ. The V gene lost 5 bases and the J gene lost 6 bases, with 16 bases spanning the gap. The CDR3 is 14 residues long. CDR3 bases: TGTGCCAGCAGCCATGATCGGGGGCTGCCTGAAGCTTTCTTT. Encoded protein: CASSHDRGLPEAFF.

V usage is TRBV27 and J usage is TRBJ2-3; 9 bases map to TRBD2. V trimming: 7 bases; J trimming: 6 bases; junction bases outside the gene matches: 14. The germline CDR1 and CDR2 sequences are MNHEY and SMNVEV (reference sequence). The CDR3 loop spans 16 amino acids. Here the CDR3 DNA reads TGTGCCAGCACCCGTCGCGGCGGGAGGGCCCGGGATACGCAGTATTTT. As protein: CASTRRGGRARDTQYF.

Remarks on this clone: Sequence at one end of the junction differs from germline and may be a read error. V usage is TRBV29-1 and J usage is TRBJ2-1; 8 bases line up with TRBD1. There are 9 residues in the CDR3. From germline, CDR1 is SQVTM and CDR2 ANQGSEA. CDR3 nucleotide sequence: TGCAGCGTTGAAAAACAGGGGGTCTTC. It is translated as CSVEKQGVF.

The J gene is TRBJ1-5, the V gene TRBV25-1, with D unresolved. The CDR3 has 12 amino acids. Germline-derived CDR1 and CDR2 are MGHDK and SYGVNS. V shed 1 base and J shed 4 bases, with 2 bases lying between them. CDR3 DNA sequence: TGTGCCAGCAGTGAATTTAATCAGCCCCAGCATTTT. This sequence encodes CASSEFNQPQHF.

This rearrangement joins TRBV4-1 to TRBJ2-1; D is uncertain. CDR3 length equals 16 residues. V lost 0 bases and J 0 bases, leaving 9 bases between the germline ends. Germline V lookup: CDR1 MGHRA, CDR2 YSYEKL. As DNA, the CDR3 is TGCGCCAGCAGCCAAGATCCTCCAGTCTCCTACAATGAGCAGTTCTTC. Protein product: CASSQDPPVSYNEQFF.

A remark on this clone: In the same sample, other DNA sequences code for this CDR3. The chain employs TRBV19 and TRBJ1-5; no reliable D call. Germline CDR1 LNHDA, CDR2 SQIVND (reference sequence). The CDR3 covers 14 residues. The V and J ends lost 3 bases and 2 bases respectively, with 8 bases between them. CDR3 in DNA: TGTGCCAGTAGTATCGTTGGGGGCAATCAGCCCCAGCATTTT. It codes for CASSIVGGNQPQHF. Together with reference TRBV19 and TRBJ1-5, the CDR3 gives the full variable domain: DGGITQSPKYLFRKEGQNVTLSCEQNLNHDAMYWYRQDPGQGLRLIYYSQIVNDFQKGDIAEGYSVSREKKESFPLTVTSAQKNPTAFYLCASSIVGGNQPQHFGDGTRLSIL.

This chain links TRBV25-1 with TRBJ1-1; TRBD1 matches at 9 bases. CDR1 MGHDK and CDR2 SYGVNS come from the germline V gene. V dropped 2 bases and J dropped 6; count of bases not matched to a gene: 7. The CDR3 runs to 15 residues. DNA for the CDR3: TGTGCCAGCAGTGAAACCGGGACAGGGAAGTCTGAAGCTTTCTTT. This gives the protein CASSETGTGKSEAFF.

The chain couples TRBV14 to TRBJ1-2; D call uncertain. This CDR3 has 14 residues. V was shortened by 0 bases and J by 2 bases, with 7 bases between the two germline ends. The V gene's germline CDR1 is SGHDN and CDR2 FVKESK. CDR3 in DNA: TGTGCCAGCAGCCAAGATCCCAACAACTATGGCTACACCTTC. This codes for CASSQDPNNYGYTF.

The genes are TRBV7-9 and TRBJ2-7; D might be TRBD2 (5 bases). V lost 1 base and J 1 base, leaving 11 bases between the germline ends. Germline V gene data show CDR1 as SEHNR and CDR2 as FQNEAQ (reference sequence). This CDR3 contains 15 residues. CDR3 DNA sequence: TGTGCCAGCAGCTTAGTTCCTAGCCCGTCCTACGAGCAGTACTTC. Translated: CASSLVPSPSYEQYF.

As regards this clone: Other DNA variants within this sample encode the same CDR3. V usage is TRBV5-4 and J usage is TRBJ2-5; 12 bases align to TRBD2. The length of the CDR3 is 16 residues. J lost 5 bases, V lost 3 bases, and 8 bases had no gene match. Germline V CDR1 and CDR2: SGHNT, YYREEE (reference sequence). CDR3 residues: CASSSGLAGLGETQYF. CDR3 DNA: TGTGCCAGCAGCTCCGGACTAGCGGGACTAGGGGAGACCCAGTACTTC. Full variable domain (remainder filled in from reference TRBV5-4 and TRBJ2-5): ETGVTQSPTHLIKTRGQQVTLRCSSQSGHNTVSWYQQALGQGPQFIFQYYREEENGRGNFPPRFSGLQFPNYSSELNVNALELDDSALYLCASSSGLAGLGETQYFGPGTRLLVL.

A remark on this clone: Different DNA sequences within this sample yield the same CDR3. The J gene is TRBJ2-7, the V gene TRBV27; 7 positions match TRBD2. Trimming at V came to 2 bases and at J to 6 bases, leaving 4 bases not matched to a gene. The CDR3 extends over 13 amino acids. The germline CDR1 and CDR2 sequences are MNHEY and SMNVEV (reference sequence). Written as DNA, the CDR3 is TGTGCCAGCAGTTTAAGGGCTAGCGGCGAGCAGTACTTC. It is translated as CASSLRASGEQYF.

The rearrangement joins TRBV19 to TRBJ2-6, with D unclear. The CDR3 is 15 residues long. The germline V gene has CDR1 LNHDA and CDR2 SQIVND (reference sequence). Trimming pared 5 bases from V and 1 base from J, leaving 9 bases between. The chain's CDR3 is CASSHPPSGANVLTF. The CDR3, as DNA: TGTGCCAGTAGTCATCCGCCTTCTGGGGCCAACGTCCTGACTTTC.

The CDR3 nucleotides read TGTGCCAGCAGCGTAGTCGTCGGGCTGGACACTGAAGCTTTCTTT. It yields the protein CASSVVVGLDTEAFF. The chain uses TRBV9 and TRBJ1-1; D is unclear. Trimming removed 0 bases from V and 3 bases from J, with 12 bases in between. Germline V gene data show CDR1 as SGDLS and CDR2 as YYNGEE. The CDR3 is made up of 15 amino acids.

The chain uses TRBV2 and TRBJ1-1; a weak D match, TRBD1 (6 bases). Trimming stripped 2 bases from V and 3 bases from J, with 19 bases between. The CDR3 totals 17 residues. Per germline, CDR1 SNHLY and CDR2 FYNNEI. DNA of the CDR3: TGTGCCAGCAGTGAATCTAAGTACTGGGGGCTGGACACTGAAGCTTTCTTT. The encoded protein is CASSESKYWGLDTEAFF.

This rearrangement joins TRBV27 to TRBJ2-1, with D uncertain. Germline V CDR1 and CDR2: MNHEY, SMNVEV (reference sequence). V was trimmed by 5 bases and J by 3 bases, leaving 11 bases between them. The CDR3 contains 14 residues. In DNA form, the CDR3 reads TGTGCCAGCAGTCCGGACGGGTACTACAATGAGCAGTTCTTC. This sequence encodes CASSPDGYYNEQFF.

The chain links TRBV2 to TRBJ2-5; a possible D gene is TRBD2 (7 bases). Deletions cut 6 bases from V and 2 bases from J, with 28 bases between. The V gene's germline CDR1 is SNHLY and CDR2 FYNNEI. The CDR3 length is 19 residues. CDR3 region: CASRPGGIEVPPIQETQYF. The CDR3 region has the DNA TGTGCCAGCAGGCCGGGGGGCATCGAGGTCCCACCTATACAAGAGACCCAGTACTTC.

The chain links TRBV7-3 to TRBJ2-3, with TRBD2 matching over 8 bases. V lost 3 bases to trimming and J lost 3 bases; unmatched junction nucleotides: 14. The germline CDR1 and CDR2 sequences are SGHTA and FQGTGA. The CDR3 contains 18 residues. Here the CDR3 DNA reads TGTGCCAGCAGCTTGTCCCCGCCTGGCGGGAGGTCTACAGATACGCAGTATTTT. It translates to CASSLSPPGGRSTDTQYF.

The chain recombines TRBV28 with TRBJ1-1, with D unresolved. Trimming left V 2 bases short and J 0 bases short, with 7 bases between. The CDR3 has 14 residues. Looked up from germline, CDR1 is MDHEN and CDR2 is SYDVKM. The CDR3 region has the DNA TGTGCCAGCAGTTTAGTCCGGATGAACACTGAAGCTTTCTTT. This sequence encodes CASSLVRMNTEAFF. Using reference TRBV28 and TRBJ1-1 for the parts outside the CDR3, the full variable domain is DVKVTQSSRYLVKRTGEKVFLECVQDMDHENMFWYRQDPGLGLRLIYFSYDVKMKEKGDIPEGYSVSREKKERFSLILESASTNQTSMYLCASSLVRMNTEAFFGQGTRLTVV.

The rearrangement joins TRBV21-1 to TRBJ1-1. TRBV21-1 is termed a pseudogene. This CDR3 has 13 residues. The CDR3 is CASSPPRATEAFF. Written as DNA, the CDR3 is TGTGCCAGCAGCCCCCCGAGGGCTACTGAAGCTTTCTTT.

The CDR3 nucleotides are TGTGCCAGCAGTCCTGGACCCCCCTACGAGCAGTACTTC. Protein: CASSPGPPYEQYF. The gene calls are TRBV27 and TRBJ2-7, with D hard to call. Trimming removed 5 bases from V and 2 bases from J, with 10 bases in between. Germline CDR1 is MNHEY and CDR2 is SMNVEV (reference sequence). The CDR3 spans 13 residues.

The genes are TRBV29-1 and TRBJ1-4; possible D gene TRBD1, 5 bases. The CDR3 has 14 amino acids. Germline values: CDR1 SQVTM, CDR2 ANQGSEA. With 5 bases removed from V and 3 bases from J, the gap between germline ends came to 13 bases. The DNA for the CDR3 is TGCAGCGTTCGGACACCAGCGGCTAATGAAAAACTGTTTTTT. It yields the protein CSVRTPAANEKLFF. Full variable domain (outside the CDR3, taken from reference TRBV29-1 and TRBJ1-4): SAVISQKPSRDICQRGTSLTIQCQVDSQVTMMFWYRQQPGQSLTLIATANQGSEATYESGFVIDKFPISRPNLTFSTLTVSNMSPEDSSIYLCSVRTPAANEKLFFGSGTQLSVL.

This sequence joins TRBV7-3 and TRBJ1-1; D might be TRBD1 (5 bases). Per the germline V gene, CDR1 is SGHTA and CDR2 is FQGTGA. The length of the CDR3 is 15 residues. Deletions cut 4 bases from V and 1 base from J, with 13 bases between. Here the CDR3 reads CASSSSGKGNTEAFF. CDR3 DNA sequence: TGTGCCAGCAGCTCCTCAGGGAAGGGGAACACTGAAGCTTTCTTT.

The rearrangement joins TRBV10-2 to TRBJ1-5; no reliable D call. Germline values: CDR1 WSHSY, CDR2 SAAADI. This CDR3 is built from 14 residues. V was trimmed by 2 bases and J by 6 bases, leaving 11 bases between them. The CDR3, as DNA: TGCGCCAGCAGTGAGGTCAATGGTGGTCAGCCCCAGCATTTT. Its protein is CASSEVNGGQPQHF.

The chain couples TRBV11-1 to TRBJ2-7; no firm D call. Germline-derived CDR1 and CDR2 are SGHAT and FQDESV (reference sequence). The CDR3 is made up of 12 amino acids. V lost 7 bases, J lost 1 base, and 8 bases lay in between. For the CDR3, the DNA is TGTGCCAGCACCGGGCTATCCTACGAGCAGTACTTC. Translation: CASTGLSYEQYF.

This clone has only one observation. V is TRBV9 and J is TRBJ2-7, with 8 nucleotides matching TRBD1. Germline trimming cut 5 bases from V and 7 bases from J; bases unmatched to any gene: 8. Germline V lookup: CDR1 SGDLS, CDR2 YYNGEE. The CDR3 is made up of 13 amino acids. Written as DNA, the CDR3 is TGTGCCAGCAGTCGCGGACAGGGCGGGGAGCAGTACTTC. It is translated as CASSRGQGGEQYF.

The gene calls are TRBV11-2 and TRBJ2-5; 8 nucleotides line up with TRBD2. V gave up 4 bases and J gave up 3 bases; unmatched junction bases: 7. Germline V gives CDR1 SGHAT, CDR2 FQNNGV. CDR3 size: 15 residues. The CDR3, as DNA: TGTGCCAGCAGCTCAAACAAGGGACTAGAAGAGACCCAGTACTTC. Protein: CASSSNKGLEETQYF.

For this clone: The same CDR3 is also encoded by other DNA sequences in this sample. The chain recombines TRBV28 with TRBJ2-2; D is possibly TRBD1 (5 bases). Trimming pared 2 bases from V and 1 base from J, leaving 5 bases between. Germline loops: CDR1 MDHEN, CDR2 SYDVKM. CDR3 length: 14 residues. The CDR3 nucleotides read TGTGCCAGCAGTTTACAGGGGAACACCGGGGAGCTGTTTTTT. Translated, it gives CASSLQGNTGELFF.